These 25 T cell receptor beta chains were sequenced from one sample in a study of blood T cell repertoires in COVID-19. Profiling relied on immunoSEQ multiplex PCR, and the TCRdb table lists in-frame clones only, not all of them. The sample yields around 140,000 clones, roughly 86% seen once. Sample: PBMCs or T cells enriched from blood (not recorded which). These receptor sequences come from a woman in her 50s with acute COVID-19.

V usage is TRBV4-3 and J usage is TRBJ1-3; D is undetermined. The germline V gene has CDR1 LGHNA and CDR2 YSLEER. Trimming shortened V by 2 bases and J by 0 bases, and 5 bases separated the two germline ends. This CDR3 comprises 14 residues. Here the CDR3 reads CASSQSNSGNTIYF. CDR3 sequence (DNA): TGCGCCAGCAGCCAATCCAACTCTGGAAACACCATATATTTT.

J is TRBJ1-2 and V is TRBV30; 10 nucleotides line up with TRBD1. V lost 5 bases to trimming and J lost 5 bases; unmatched junction nucleotides: 8. The CDR3 spans 14 residues. The germline CDR1 and CDR2 sequences are GTSNPN and SVGIG (reference sequence). CDR3 amino acids: CAWFNDRGRYGYTF. CDR3 DNA: TGTGCCTGGTTTAATGACAGGGGGCGTTATGGCTACACCTTC.

V usage is TRBV5-1 and J usage is TRBJ2-1; D not resolved. The V gene lost 2 bases and the J gene lost 0 bases, with 6 bases spanning the gap. Germline V lookup: CDR1 SGHRS, CDR2 YFSETQ. The CDR3 is 14 amino acids. The CDR3 is CASSLRSSYNEQFF. The CDR3 DNA sequence: TGCGCCAGCAGCTTACGGAGCTCCTACAATGAGCAGTTCTTC.

The J gene is TRBJ2-1, the V gene TRBV5-8, with D possibly being TRBD1 (5 bases). Germline CDR1 reads SGHTS; CDR2 reads YDEGEE. The V gene lost 2 bases and the J gene lost 3 bases, with 18 bases spanning the gap. The length of the CDR3 is 17 residues. CDR3 bases: TGTGCCAGCAGCTTTGGGGCCGGCCGACTTCACTACAATGAGCAGTTCTTC. It translates to CASSFGAGRLHYNEQFF.

The V and J genes are TRBV4-3 and TRBJ1-2; possibly TRBD1 for D (6 bases). The V gene's germline CDR1 is LGHNA and CDR2 YSLEER. The V end lost 3 bases, the J end lost 6 bases, and 11 bases lay between the germline ends. The CDR3 is 13 residues long. The CDR3 loop is CASSHHRVDGYTF. CDR3 bases: TGCGCCAGCAGCCACCACAGGGTTGATGGCTACACCTTC.

V and J are TRBV5-4 and TRBJ2-3, with D possibly matching TRBD1 (5 bases). V dropped 0 bases and J dropped 5 bases, with 10 bases sitting between them. Per germline, CDR1 SGHNT and CDR2 YYREEE (reference sequence). This CDR3 is built from 14 residues. The CDR3 loop is CASSLEGAEDTQYF. CDR3 in DNA: TGTGCCAGCAGCTTGGAAGGGGCGGAAGATACGCAGTATTTT.

The chain carries TRBV7-3 and TRBJ2-2; a possible D gene is TRBD2 (6 bases). This CDR3 has 21 residues. V shed 2 bases and J shed 1 base, with 26 bases lying between them. Germline values: CDR1 SGHTA, CDR2 FQGTGA. The CDR3 spells CASSLHPLSTFRLGNTGELFF. CDR3 DNA sequence: TGTGCCAGCAGCTTACACCCATTATCTACATTTCGACTAGGGAACACCGGGGAGCTGTTTTTT.

The rearrangement uses TRBV5-1 and TRBJ2-1, with 11 bases matching TRBD2. There are 16 residues in the CDR3. CDR1 SGHRS and CDR2 YFSETQ come from the germline V gene. V was clipped by 5 bases and J by 4 bases; unmatched bases: 8. Here the CDR3 reads CASRSTSGSSYNEQFF. The CDR3 coding sequence is TGCGCCAGCAGGTCCACTAGCGGGAGTTCATACAATGAGCAGTTCTTC. Looking up the rest from reference TRBV5-1 and TRBJ2-1 gives the full variable domain: KAGVTQTPRYLIKTRGQQVTLSCSPISGHRSVSWYQQTPGQGLQFLFEYFSETQRNKGNFPGRFSGRQFSNSRSEMNVSTLELGDSALYLCASRSTSGSSYNEQFFGPGTRLTVL.

Judged by abundance, this clone is medium-sized. This chain uses TRBV10-3 with TRBJ2-7; TRBD2 aligns across 9 bases. This CDR3 is built from 14 residues. Germline CDR1 is ENHRY and CDR2 is SYGVKD. J gave up 4 bases and V 3 bases, and 4 bases lay outside the gene matches. DNA for the CDR3: TGTGCCATCAGTGAATTAGCGGGAGTGTACGAGCAGTACTTC. This encodes CAISELAGVYEQYF.

The chain links TRBV5-4 to TRBJ2-2; 9 positions agree with TRBD1. V lost 1 base and J lost 5; bases outside the gene matches: 3. The CDR3 loop spans 15 amino acids. Germline V gene lookup returns CDR1 SGHNT and CDR2 YYREEE (reference sequence). The CDR3 nucleotides read TGTGCCAGCAGCTTGTTACAGGGGGCAACCGGGGAGCTGTTTTTT. It is translated as CASSLLQGATGELFF.

This chain links TRBV30 with TRBJ1-2; D gene ambiguous. Between the trimmed V and J ends, which lost 3 bases and 8 bases, there was a span of 16 bases. The germline gives CDR1 GTSNPN, CDR2 SVGIG (reference sequence). The CDR3 extends over 13 amino acids. The CDR3 loop is CAWSRMDGGGYTF. The CDR3 DNA reads as TGTGCCTGGAGCAGAATGGACGGAGGGGGCTACACCTTC.

J is TRBJ2-2 and V is TRBV24-1; weak D call: TRBD2 (7 bases). Germline CDR1 and CDR2: KGHDR and SFDVKD. Trimming left V 5 bases short and J 2 bases short, with 8 bases between. CDR3 length: 14 residues. CDR3 amino acids: CATSAGGNTGELFF. The CDR3 DNA reads as TGTGCCACCAGTGCGGGGGGCAACACCGGGGAGCTGTTTTTT.

This sequence joins TRBV30 and TRBJ1-1, with 10 positions matching TRBD1. The germline gives CDR1 GTSNPN, CDR2 SVGIG (reference sequence). There are 12 residues in the CDR3. The CDR3 sequence is CASDRGQTEAFF. CDR3 in DNA: TGTGCTTCCGACAGGGGGCAAACTGAAGCTTTCTTT.

The genes are TRBV15 and TRBJ1-4; no clear D. CDR3 length equals 16 residues. Germline values: CDR1 LNHNV, CDR2 YYDKDF (reference sequence). V lost 2 bases, J lost 4 bases, and 14 bases lay in between. The CDR3, as DNA: TGTGCCACCAGCAGACTTCCAAACATGAATAATGAAAAACTGTTTTTT. This gives the protein CATSRLPNMNNEKLFF.

The J gene is TRBJ2-7, the V gene TRBV4-1; 9 bases map to TRBD1. The CDR3 totals 16 residues. V dropped 2 bases and J dropped 4; count of bases not matched to a gene: 9. Germline CDR1 is MGHRA and CDR2 is YSYEKL. The CDR3 coding sequence is TGCGCCAGCAGCCAATTGCCCCCGGGACAGGGATACGAGCAGTACTTC. It codes for CASSQLPPGQGYEQYF.

The chain employs TRBV6-5 and TRBJ1-2; tentatively, D is TRBD1 (5 bases). The germline V and J ends were trimmed by 6 bases and 7 bases, with 12 bases remaining between them. There are 12 residues in the CDR3. Germline V CDR1 and CDR2: MNHEY, SVGAGI. The CDR3 DNA is TGTGCCAGCAGGGGGCGGACGAGTGGCTACACCTTC. Its translation is CASRGRTSGYTF.

The chain carries TRBV6-1 and TRBJ2-3; possibly TRBD2 for D (6 bases). The germline V gene has CDR1 MNHNS and CDR2 SASEGT. Trimming cost V 2 bases and J 5 bases, with 23 bases left between them. The CDR3 sequence is 18 residues long. The CDR3 bases are TGTGCCAGCAGTGAAAGCCGGACAAGGAGGGTACCGGGAGATACGCAGTATTTT. Its protein product is CASSESRTRRVPGDTQYF.

The chain uses TRBV19 and TRBJ2-5, with 9 bases matching TRBD1. The CDR3 covers 15 residues. Germline V gives CDR1 LNHDA, CDR2 SQIVND (reference sequence). Trimming cost V 5 bases and J 5 bases; bases outside gene matches: 9. In nucleotides, the CDR3 is TGTGCCAGTAGTCTCCGACAGGGGGTCACGGAGACCCAGTACTTC. It encodes CASSLRQGVTETQYF.

This rearrangement joins TRBV30 to TRBJ1-2; 8 nucleotides align to TRBD1. Trimming at V came to 8 bases and at J to 6 bases, leaving 8 bases not matched to a gene. This CDR3 region has 12 residues. Germline CDR1 reads GTSNPN; CDR2 reads SVGIG (reference sequence). CDR3 region: CASDLGQDGYTF. The CDR3, as DNA: TGTGCCAGCGATTTGGGACAGGATGGCTACACCTTC.

The genes are TRBV24-1 and TRBJ2-5; 8 bases align to TRBD1. Germline V CDR1 and CDR2: KGHDR, SFDVKD. V lost 4 bases, J lost 5 bases, and 8 bases stayed unmatched. The length of the CDR3 is 15 residues. CDR3 bases: TGTGCCACCAGTGACCCGGCCAGGGGGCATGAGACCCAGTACTTC. It encodes CATSDPARGHETQYF.

The chain joins TRBV30 to TRBJ1-3; TRBD1 matches 7 bases. The CDR3 contains 14 residues. Germline V gene lookup returns CDR1 GTSNPN and CDR2 SVGIG (reference sequence). The junction had 7 bases not matched to a gene; V was cut back by 8 bases and J by 0 bases. For the CDR3, the DNA is TGTGCCGGGGGGACAGTCCTCTCTGGAAACACCATATATTTT. Translation: CAGGTVLSGNTIYF. The complete variable domain, with remaining parts taken from reference TRBV30 and TRBJ1-3, reads SQTIHQWPATLVQPVGSPLSLECTVEGTSNPNLYWYRQAAGRGLQLLFYSVGIGQISSEVPQNLSASRPQDRQFILSSKKLLLSDSGFYLCAGGTVLSGNTIYFGEGSWLTVV.

The chain links TRBV28 to TRBJ2-3; D may be TRBD2 (5 bases). The CDR3 totals 12 residues. The germline V and J ends were trimmed by 8 bases and 2 bases, with 8 bases remaining between them. Germline lookup yields CDR1 MDHEN and CDR2 SYDVKM. The CDR3 loop reads CASAGLTDTQYF. CDR3 DNA: TGTGCCAGCGCGGGCCTCACAGATACGCAGTATTTT.

The chain carries TRBV6-5 and TRBJ1-5; TRBD1 is a possible D gene (6 bases). This CDR3 has 12 residues. Trimming pared 6 bases from V and 7 bases from J, leaving 10 bases between. Germline V CDR1 and CDR2: MNHEY, SVGAGI. The CDR3 bases are TGTGCCAGCAGACAGGGCGGACAGCCCCAGCATTTT. This encodes CASRQGGQPQHF.

The chain joins TRBV5-5 to TRBJ1-2; D gene ambiguous. CDR1 SGHKS and CDR2 YYEKEE come from the germline V gene (reference sequence). The CDR3 has 13 residues. The V and J ends lost 2 bases and 7 bases respectively, with 12 bases between them. The CDR3 protein is CASSFWAGSGYTF. Written as DNA, the CDR3 is TGTGCCAGCAGCTTTTGGGCGGGCAGTGGCTACACCTTC.

The gene calls are TRBV27 and TRBJ1-5; the match to TRBD1 covers 8 bases. This CDR3 is built from 15 residues. Germline assignment: CDR1 MNHEY and CDR2 SMNVEV (reference sequence). V lost 5 bases, J lost 4 bases, and 7 bases stayed unmatched. This CDR3 is CASSPDREGNQPQHF. The DNA for the CDR3 is TGTGCCAGCAGTCCGGACAGGGAAGGAAATCAGCCCCAGCATTTT.